Reported below is one T cell receptor (beta chain). The clone's antigen remains unknown. No per-base quality is available; no much larger clone lies one base away. This same CDR3 is encoded by further DNA sequences in the sample. In the prospective study, participants were roughly 18 to 100 years old, resided in about 25 geographic areas of the United States, and were enrolled through a virtual design. To assign participants to cohorts, the prospective study relied on clinical history that participants themselves reported in a screening survey and a study questionnaire. Recovered participants in ImmuneRACE Cohort 3 were defined by two consecutive negative NP/OP PCR tests, clearance by a healthcare professional, or resolution of symptoms. Mobile phlebotomists in the prospective study collected whole blood, serum and a nasopharyngeal or oropharyngeal swab from every participant. Prospective study participants could optionally give additional blood draws and questionnaires over a 2-month period. Prospective study blood samples were shipped either frozen or at room temperature before DNA extraction.

CDR1 is given as SGDLS and CDR2 as YYNGEE, both from the germline V gene. The CDR3 holds 14 amino acids from the cysteine to the phenylalanine. This entry keeps only the CDR3 DNA: 42 bases, framed from base 1. V loses 7 bases of germline sequence and J loses 3 bases, and the interval between the two ends is 16 bases. TCRbeta CDR3 regions were amplified from genomic DNA using the immunoSEQ Assay, a bias-controlled multiplex PCR. From the authors' description of their analysis: The number of nucleated cells in each sample was estimated from the amplification of reference gene primers within the assay. To quantify the absolute abundance of each unique TCRbeta CDR3 rearrangement, sequence reads were collapsed and filtered. For each sample, productive Simpson clonality was calculated as the square root of Simpson's diversity index across productive rearrangements. This immuneACCESS table, as held by TCRdb, lists in-frame sequences with V and J called but not all clones. Of the missing ones, under half trace to an unresolved V gene in checked studies; the others have no known cause. V and J calls and clone size follow that table, whereas D and trimming were derived from the DNA. A total of about 480,000 clones appear in this sample, 75% to 90% of them only once. The top ten clones comprise around 7.9% of the sample.

These data are taken from a study of blood T cell repertoires in COVID-19 (dated by TCRdb to 2020 to 2021). The study in broad terms: Samples covering the acute and convalescent phases of COVID-19 were provided by collaborators in the United States, Italy and Spain. The sample metadata nearly always contained a de-identified subject ID, COVID-19 status, age in years and sex. The prospective study material was composed of cDNA or gDNA derived from T cells, B-cell-depleted T cells, or PBMCs. Where available, HLA class I and class II types were taken from metadata supplied by the sample provider and were not determined by assay-based typing. Samples came from the ongoing ImmuneRACE study (first 160 participants) plus 1,254 subjects from 6 global collaborators. A freely available public database, intended as a resource for researchers studying the immune response to SARS-CoV-2, is where the repertoires were released. Deeply sampled blood TCRbeta repertoires from subjects exposed to, actively infected with, or recovered from COVID-19 were included in the dataset. Broad study findings and their caveats: How much clinical and demographic metadata was included differed by source and by participant, and the metadata was provided uncurated.

The sequenced material came from PBMCs or T cells enriched from blood (not recorded which). The clonotype comes from a woman aged 55-70 years who had recovered from COVID-19. Recombination connected TRBV9 to TRBJ1-1, with the D gene uncertain. The CDR3 protein is CASGPGGPHTEAFF. The DNA sequence is as follows: TGTGCCAGCGGCCCCGGTGGGCCCCACACTGAAGCTTTCTTT.